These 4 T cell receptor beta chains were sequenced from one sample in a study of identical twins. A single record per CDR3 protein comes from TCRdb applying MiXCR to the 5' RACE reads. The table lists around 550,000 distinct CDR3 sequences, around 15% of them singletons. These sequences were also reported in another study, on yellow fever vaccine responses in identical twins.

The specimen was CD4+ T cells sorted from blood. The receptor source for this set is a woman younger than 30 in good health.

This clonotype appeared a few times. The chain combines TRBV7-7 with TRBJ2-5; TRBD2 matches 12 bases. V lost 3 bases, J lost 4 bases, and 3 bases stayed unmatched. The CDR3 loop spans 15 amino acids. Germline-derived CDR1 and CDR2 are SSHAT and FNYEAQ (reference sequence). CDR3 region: CASSLTSGSVETQYF. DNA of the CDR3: TGTGCCAGCAGCTTGACTAGCGGGAGCGTAGAGACCCAGTACTTC.

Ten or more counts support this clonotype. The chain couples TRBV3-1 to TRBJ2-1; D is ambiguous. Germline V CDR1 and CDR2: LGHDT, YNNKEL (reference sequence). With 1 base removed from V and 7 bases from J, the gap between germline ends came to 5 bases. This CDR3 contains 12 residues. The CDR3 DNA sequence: TGTGCCAGCAGCCAAGTTGTAAATGAGCAGTTCTTC. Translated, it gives CASSQVVNEQFF.

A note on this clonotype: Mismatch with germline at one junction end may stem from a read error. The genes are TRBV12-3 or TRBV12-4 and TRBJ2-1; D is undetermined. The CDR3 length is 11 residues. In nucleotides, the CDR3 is TGTGGCAGCAGCACCTTCAATGAGCAGTTCTTC. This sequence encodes CGSSTFNEQFF.

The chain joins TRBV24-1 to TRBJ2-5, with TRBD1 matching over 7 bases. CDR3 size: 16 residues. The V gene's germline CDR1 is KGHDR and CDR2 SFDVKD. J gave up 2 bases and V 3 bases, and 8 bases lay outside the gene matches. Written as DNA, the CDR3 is TGTGCCACCAGTGATAGGGGGACAGCCCAGCAAGAGACCCAGTACTTC. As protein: CATSDRGTAQQETQYF.